Listed below are T cell receptor beta chains from one sample, sequenced in a study of spatial heterogeneity in lung cancer. TCRdb analysed the 5' RACE reads with MiXCR anew, one entry per CDR3 protein. The data show roughly 48,000 distinct CDR3 sequences, around 11% seen once. This sample comprised PBMCs, obtained at surgery. Receptors were obtained from a female donor with early-stage non-small cell lung cancer. CDR3s include the opening cysteine and the closing phenylalanine or tryptophan. D genes are given only for firm matches. Clone size appears in some rows only: once, few, many, or a class for an expanded clone.

clone size,V gene,D gene,J gene,CDR3 protein,CDR3 DNA
NA,TRBV12-3/TRBV12-4,NA,TRBJ1-5,CASRRQSSNQPQHF,TGTGCCAGCAGACGACAGAGTAGCAATCAGCCCCAGCATTTT
many,TRBV12-3/TRBV12-4,TRBD2,TRBJ2-3,CASSLAGASTDTQYF,TGTGCCAGCAGCCTAGCGGGGGCTAGCACAGATACGCAGTATTTT
NA,TRBV18,NA,TRBJ1-2,CASSPGRANYGYTF,TGTGCCAGCTCACCGGGCAGGGCTAACTATGGCTACACCTTC
many,TRBV9,TRBD2,TRBJ2-4,CASSLTQLSGGAKNIQYF,TGTGCCAGCAGCCTTACCCAACTCAGCGGGGGAGCCAAAAACATTCAGTACTTC
many,TRBV29-1,NA,TRBJ1-1,CSVPGSPFGAFF,TGCAGCGTTCCCGGGTCCCCCTTCGGAGCTTTCTTT
many,TRBV9,NA,TRBJ1-2,CASSVGEGGSLDGYTF,TGTGCCAGCAGCGTAGGAGAAGGGGGTTCATTGGATGGCTACACCTTC
NA,TRBV7-2,TRBD1,TRBJ2-5,CASSSGDRTQETQYF,TGTGCCAGCAGCTCTGGGGACAGAACCCAAGAGACCCAGTACTTC
NA,TRBV7-2,NA,TRBJ1-6,CASSWGSYNSPLHF,TGTGCCAGCAGCTGGGGCTCCTATAATTCACCCCTCCACTTT
NA,TRBV5-4,NA,TRBJ2-2,CASSSYGTSNTGELFF,TGTGCCAGCAGCTCCTATGGGACTTCGAACACCGGGGAGCTGTTTTTT
NA,TRBV11-2,NA,TRBJ2-3,CASSPPTGSGTDTQYF,TGTGCCAGCAGCCCCCCGACAGGCTCAGGCACAGATACGCAGTATTTT
few,TRBV6-1,TRBD2,TRBJ2-3,CASSERLAGPDTQYF,TGTGCCAGCAGTGAAAGGCTAGCGGGGCCAGATACGCAGTATTTT
NA,TRBV29-1,NA,TRBJ1-2,CSVEASSRGGYTF,TGCAGCGTTGAAGCCTCGTCTAGAGGAGGCTACACCTTC
many,TRBV7-2,TRBD1,TRBJ2-1,CASSLFGGTGKNEQFF,TGTGCCAGCAGCTTATTCGGCGGGACAGGGAAAAATGAGCAGTTCTTC
NA,TRBV29-1,TRBD2,TRBJ2-1,CSVTGAGGPNEQFF,TGCAGCGTGACCGGGGCGGGGGGGCCAAATGAGCAGTTCTTC
many,TRBV14,TRBD1,TRBJ1-4,CASSQEVGTGEEKLFF,TGTGCCAGCAGCCAAGAAGTGGGGACAGGAGAAGAAAAACTGTTTTTT
few,TRBV19,NA,TRBJ1-5,CASKWRPGRNSNQPQHF,TGTGCCAGTAAATGGAGGCCCGGGCGGAATAGCAATCAGCCCCAGCATTTT
NA,TRBV27,NA,TRBJ1-1,CASSLLARGRETEAFF,TGTGCCAGCAGTTTACTCGCCCGGGGGCGCGAGACTGAAGCTTTCTTT
many,TRBV29-1,NA,TRBJ1-2,CSVEINLGGYTF,TGCAGCGTTGAAATCAATTTGGGTGGCTACACCTTC
few,TRBV12-3/TRBV12-4,NA,TRBJ1-6,CASSLLPGGGNSPLHF,TGTGCCAGCAGTTTACTCCCTGGGGGGGGCAATTCACCCCTCCACTTT
NA,TRBV29-1,NA,TRBJ2-3,CSVFGVTDTQYF,TGCAGCGTTTTTGGAGTCACAGATACGCAGTATTTT
NA,TRBV24-1,NA,TRBJ2-2,CATSDKQGVGNTGELFF,TGTGCCACCAGTGACAAACAGGGAGTGGGAAACACCGGGGAGCTGTTTTTT
many,TRBV7-9,NA,TRBJ1-1,CASSLAGRGDTEAFF,TGTGCCAGCAGCTTAGCTGGCCGGGGGGACACTGAAGCTTTCTTT
few,TRBV19,NA,TRBJ2-5,CASGVPYQETQYF,TGTGCCAGCGGGGTTCCGTACCAAGAGACCCAGTACTTC
few,TRBV2,TRBD1,TRBJ1-1,CASRRQGGAFF,TGTGCCAGCAGGCGACAGGGGGGAGCTTTCTTT
NA,TRBV28,TRBD2,TRBJ2-1,CASRLSGGIYNEQFF,TGTGCCAGCAGACTTAGCGGGGGAATCTACAATGAGCAGTTCTTC
few,TRBV6-2/TRBV6-3,NA,TRBJ1-1,CASSYRLRGSLMNTEAFF,TGTGCCAGCAGTTACCGTCTACGAGGGAGTCTTATGAACACTGAAGCTTTCTTT
NA,TRBV9,NA,TRBJ2-1,CASSVQGVSYNEQFF,TGTGCCAGCAGCGTACAAGGGGTCTCCTACAATGAGCAGTTCTTC
NA,TRBV6-2/TRBV6-3,NA,TRBJ1-1,CASTMATEAFF,TGTGCCAGCACTATGGCCACTGAAGCTTTCTTT
many,TRBV7-9,NA,TRBJ2-5,CASSAWMGGEETQYF,TGTGCCAGCAGCGCTTGGATGGGGGGAGAAGAGACCCAGTACTTC
NA,TRBV9,NA,TRBJ1-3,CASSATGLSGNTIYF,TGTGCCAGCAGCGCGACAGGCCTCTCTGGAAACACCATATATTTT
NA,TRBV11-2,NA,TRBJ2-3,CASSLAKRVYSTDTQYF,TGTGCCAGCAGCTTAGCGAAACGCGTCTATAGCACAGATACGCAGTATTTT
few,TRBV29-1,NA,TRBJ1-1,CSVEIWSEAFF,TGCAGCGTTGAAATATGGTCGGAGGCTTTCTTT
NA,TRBV19,TRBD2,TRBJ2-5,CASSSRRTSGRETQYF,TGTGCCAGTAGTTCTCGCCGGACTAGCGGTCGAGAGACCCAGTACTTC
many,TRBV12-3/TRBV12-4,TRBD2,TRBJ2-3,CASRPGLRTDTQYF,TGTGCCAGCAGGCCGGGACTACGCACAGATACGCAGTATTTT
NA,TRBV6-2/TRBV6-3,TRBD2,TRBJ2-1,CASSYNSGPYNEQFF,TGTGCCAGCAGTTATAATAGCGGGCCCTACAATGAGCAGTTCTTC
NA,TRBV29-1,NA,TRBJ2-1,CSVEIRDPLSYNEQFF,TGCAGCGTGGAAATCCGGGACCCACTTTCCTACAATGAGCAGTTCTTC
few,TRBV20-1,TRBD2,TRBJ2-4,CSAILAGARNIQYF,TGCAGTGCTATTCTAGCGGGGGCCCGAAACATTCAGTACTTC
many,TRBV2,NA,TRBJ2-3,CASSEALLADTQYF,TGTGCCAGCAGTGAAGCGCTTTTGGCCGATACGCAGTATTTT
NA,TRBV6-5,NA,TRBJ1-1,CASSYLPMNTEAFF,TGTGCCAGCAGTTACCTTCCCATGAACACTGAAGCTTTCTTT
NA,TRBV12-3/TRBV12-4,NA,TRBJ1-1,CASSPTGLFEAFF,TGTGCCAGCAGTCCCACAGGGTTATTTGAAGCTTTCTTT
few,TRBV10-3,NA,TRBJ2-3,CAISDTRGRTDTQYF,TGTGCCATCAGTGATACTAGAGGCCGCACAGATACGCAGTATTTT
few,TRBV19,NA,TRBJ1-2,CASMGGAIYGYTF,TGTGCCAGTATGGGGGGCGCAATCTATGGCTACACCTTC
NA,TRBV7-9,NA,TRBJ1-6,CASSTQLEWGNSPLNF,TGTGCCAGCAGCACCCAGTTAGAGTGGGGGAATTCACCCCTCAACTTT
NA,TRBV5-1,TRBD1,TRBJ2-7,CASSSSGTATIFSYEQYF,TGCGCCAGCAGCTCATCCGGGACAGCGACTATCTTTTCCTACGAGCAGTACTTC
many,TRBV6-5,TRBD2,TRBJ2-3,CASTRGGFDTQYF,TGTGCCAGCACGAGGGGAGGGTTTGATACGCAGTATTTT
NA,TRBV2,NA,TRBJ2-5,CASSERKYQETQYF,TGTGCCAGCAGTGAGCGCAAGTACCAAGAGACCCAGTACTTC
NA,TRBV12-3/TRBV12-4,NA,TRBJ1-1,CASSFRMGAGDTEAFF,TGTGCCAGCAGTTTTCGGATGGGGGCAGGGGACACTGAAGCTTTCTTT
NA,TRBV6-5,NA,TRBJ1-6,CASSLTLVSYNSPLHF,TGTGCCAGCAGTCTCACTCTTGTTAGCTATAATTCACCCCTCCACTTT
NA,TRBV5-5,TRBD1,TRBJ1-4,CASSQPTGGYEKLFF,TGTGCCAGCAGCCAACCGACAGGGGGCTATGAAAAACTGTTTTTT
many,TRBV20-1,TRBD2,TRBJ2-1,CSASRGGAGYEQFF,TGCAGTGCTAGTCGCGGGGGGGCCGGTTATGAGCAGTTCTTC
NA,TRBV7-9,NA,TRBJ1-1,CASSSSGTRFEAFF,TGTGCCAGCAGCTCCTCCGGGACCAGATTTGAAGCTTTCTTT
NA,TRBV5-1,NA,TRBJ1-5,CASSLEDSSNQPQHF,TGCGCCAGCAGCCTGGAAGACAGTAGCAATCAGCCCCAGCATTTT
few,TRBV27,NA,TRBJ1-1,CASSFTPTMNTEAFF,TGTGCCAGCAGTTTTACCCCGACAATGAACACTGAAGCTTTCTTT
NA,TRBV7-2,TRBD1,TRBJ2-3,CASSPQGAPDTQYF,TGTGCCAGCAGCCCACAGGGGGCGCCTGATACGCAGTATTTT
many,TRBV7-9,TRBD1,TRBJ2-6,CASSPQGQPSGANVLTF,TGTGCCAGCAGCCCGCAGGGACAGCCCTCTGGGGCCAACGTCCTGACTTTC
NA,TRBV27,TRBD2,TRBJ2-3,CASRGSGGVVGTDTQYF,TGTGCCAGCCGGGGTAGCGGGGGGGTTGTTGGGACAGATACGCAGTATTTT
NA,TRBV3-1,NA,TRBJ2-5,CASSQVLAKQETQYF,TGTGCCAGCAGCCAAGTTCTGGCGAAACAAGAGACCCAGTACTTC
many,TRBV7-2,TRBD1,TRBJ1-1,CASSLVGTGGGSVEAFF,TGTGCCAGCAGCTTAGTCGGGACAGGGGGGGGGTCGGTTGAAGCTTTCTTT
many,TRBV11-2,NA,TRBJ1-5,CASSLPDRKGNQPQHF,TGTGCCAGCAGCTTACCCGACAGGAAGGGCAATCAGCCCCAGCATTTT